The 3 T cell receptor beta chains below come from one sample, sequenced in a study of blood T cell repertoires in COVID-19. Libraries were prepared by immunoSEQ multiplex PCR; TCRdb keeps only in-frame clonotypes and omits some of them. The repertoire consists of over 110,000 clones, with over 70% occurring once and the leading ten covering approximately 10%. The sequenced material came from PBMCs or T cells enriched from blood (not recorded which). The source is a man aged 55 to 69 who had recovered from COVID-19.

This chain connects TRBV28 to TRBJ1-1; TRBD1 might be the D (6 bases). Per the germline V gene, CDR1 is MDHEN and CDR2 is SYDVKM. The CDR3 has 14 amino acids. The ends were cut back, 2 bases at V and 3 bases at J, with 10 bases in the middle. CDR3 sequence: CASSLRTAYTEAFF. The CDR3 DNA reads TGTGCCAGCAGTTTAAGGACAGCATACACTGAAGCTTTCTTT.

The V call is TRBV29-1, the J call TRBJ2-5; 8 bases are a match to TRBD2. Unmatched junction bases numbered 8, after V lost 4 bases and J lost 4 bases. CDR1 and CDR2 (germline): SQVTM, ANQGSEA. The CDR3 runs to 14 residues. This CDR3 reads CSVGGGLAGETQYF. The CDR3 coding sequence is TGCAGCGTTGGGGGAGGCCTAGCGGGAGAGACCCAGTACTTC. The full variable domain, with the rest looked up from reference TRBV29-1 and TRBJ2-5, is SAVISQKPSRDICQRGTSLTIQCQVDSQVTMMFWYRQQPGQSLTLIATANQGSEATYESGFVIDKFPISRPNLTFSTLTVSNMSPEDSSIYLCSVGGGLAGETQYFGPGTRLLVL.

This clone was seen only once. The chain is built from TRBV24-1 and TRBJ2-2, with no clear D. CDR1 is KGHDR and CDR2 is SFDVKD in the germline V gene. The CDR3 has 13 residues. Trimming stripped 9 bases from V and 5 bases from J, with 12 bases between. CDR3 sequence: CATPGLATGELFF. The CDR3 nucleotides read TGTGCCACCCCCGGATTAGCTACCGGGGAGCTGTTTTTT.